This TCR beta chain derives from a study of shared clonotypes between healthy human individuals. Caucasian adults living in Nashville, Tennessee, provided all samples. This CDR3 has 11 amino acids. V lost 2 bases and J 5 bases, leaving 4 bases between the germline ends. CDR1 LNHDA and CDR2 SQIVND come from the germline V gene (reference sequence). The authors split each subset's genomic DNA evenly across several immunoSEQ plates. Study processing details: ImmunoSEQ supplied junction-only sequences lacking quality scores, so filtering was different. The table came from immunoSEQ multiplex PCR; TCRdb's copy has only in-frame clones and leaves some out. The D gene and trimming were derived from the DNA, and the V and J assignments and clone size from that table. The sample holds about half a million clones, over 75% seen once.

The TCR was taken from a middle-aged woman in good health. Some clones in this sample may be carry-over from other donors' samples. The chain combines TRBV19 with TRBJ2-7, with D hard to call. The sample consisted of PBMCs. The CDR3 here is CASSIMNEQYF. CDR3 nucleotides: TGTGCCAGTAGTATAATGAACGAGCAGTACTTC.